This passage covers 26 T cell receptor beta chains from one sample sequenced in a study of vaccination effects on CD4 cells after COVID-19 (dated by TCRdb to the early 2020s). Library creation used the immunoSEQ multiplex PCR assay. TCRdb stores this immuneACCESS table with in-frame sequences only. Part of the clones is absent; in the studies checked, under half of the shortfall reflects unresolved V genes, and no reason is known for the rest. This sample gives 42,000 or so clones in total; over 60% of them show up just once. About 10% of the sample goes to the ten largest clones. For these receptors, no antigen is known. After less than 13 days of culture, CD4+ T cells were isolated with the EasySep CD4+ T cell isolation kit. Participants received two doses of either the BNT162b2 or the mRNA-1273 mRNA SARS-CoV-2 vaccine. Sequenced here: CD4+ T cells from PBMCs cultured without peptide, sampled after COVID-19 vaccination. The origin of the receptors is a human donor who received a COVID-19 vaccine.

In its sample, this clone was seen a few times. V gene TRBV6-1 combines with J gene TRBJ2-5; 7 bases are a match to TRBD1. CDR1 is MNHNS, CDR2 SASEGT, per germline. V shed 3 bases and J 0 bases; nucleotides not matched to a gene: 10. The CDR3 length is 17 residues. In DNA form, the CDR3 reads TGTGCCAGCAGTGACGAAGAGGGGACAGTATACCAAGAGACCCAGTACTTC. Protein product: CASSDEEGTVYQETQYF.

This rearrangement joins TRBV4-1 to TRBJ2-6; a weak D match, TRBD2 (7 bases). V was clipped by 4 bases and J by 1 base, with 17 bases between them. CDR3 length: 18 residues. Germline assignment: CDR1 MGHRA and CDR2 YSYEKL. The DNA of the CDR3 is TGCGCCAGCAGCCGCAGGGGAGGGACTCCTTCTGGGGCCAACGTCCTGACTTTC. Its protein product is CASSRRGGTPSGANVLTF.

The chain carries TRBV5-6 and TRBJ2-3; 9 positions match TRBD2. Germline V gene lookup returns CDR1 SGHDT and CDR2 YYEEEE. The V gene end was trimmed by 2 bases and the J gene end by 6 bases; junction bases not matched to a gene: 10. There are 16 residues in the CDR3. For the CDR3, the DNA is TGTGCCAGCAGCTTAAGACTAGCGGTCCTTCGGGATACGCAGTATTTT. Its protein product is CASSLRLAVLRDTQYF.

The chain joins TRBV6-5 to TRBJ1-5; D perhaps matches TRBD1 (6 bases). CDR3 size: 14 residues. Germline-derived CDR1 and CDR2 are MNHEY and SVGAGI. V was clipped by 5 bases and J by 7 bases, with 15 bases between them. DNA of the CDR3: TGTGCCAGCAGTACGGGGGGCGCAGGGCAGCCCCAGCATTTT. This sequence encodes CASSTGGAGQPQHF.

CDR3 residues: CAISGQGDRQFF. CDR3 DNA sequence: TGTGCCATCAGCGGACAGGGGGATCGGCAGTTCTTC. The chain recombines TRBV10-3 with TRBJ2-1; 10 nucleotides match TRBD1. Per the germline V gene, CDR1 is ENHRY and CDR2 is SYGVKD. The V and J ends lost 6 bases and 12 bases, in that order; junction bases with no gene match: 5. The CDR3 contains 12 residues.

This clone was seen a handful of times. The chain carries TRBV27 and TRBJ1-2; D is undetermined. CDR1 and CDR2 from the germline V gene are MNHEY and SMNVEV (reference sequence). The V gene lost 4 bases and the J gene lost 1 base, with 7 bases spanning the gap. The CDR3 consists of 13 residues. CDR3 region: CASSSYSNYGYTF. CDR3 DNA: TGTGCCAGCAGTTCCTACAGTAACTATGGCTACACCTTC.

This clone was detected once. This chain connects TRBV6-5 to TRBJ2-3; D is possibly TRBD1 or TRBD2 (6 bases each). The CDR3 totals 14 residues. V was shortened by 8 bases and J by 0 bases, with 12 bases between the two germline ends. CDR1 is MNHEY, CDR2 SVGAGI, per germline. The CDR3 DNA reads TGTGCCAGCGAGGGGGGTACTAGCACAGATACGCAGTATTTT. Translating it yields CASEGGTSTDTQYF.

The gene calls are TRBV5-4 and TRBJ2-5, with D unclear. Germline lookup yields CDR1 SGHNT and CDR2 YYREEE (reference sequence). V was clipped by 0 bases and J by 0 bases, with 15 bases between them. CDR3 length: 17 residues. The CDR3: CASSLAGRGLYQETQYF. The CDR3 nucleotides read TGTGCCAGCAGCTTGGCGGGCAGAGGCCTTTACCAAGAGACCCAGTACTTC.

The J gene is TRBJ1-1, the V gene TRBV7-9; D is unclear. V dropped 1 base and J dropped 5 bases, with 8 bases sitting between them. Per the germline V gene, CDR1 is SEHNR and CDR2 is FQNEAQ (reference sequence). CDR3 size: 13 residues. CDR3 DNA: TGTGCCAGCAGCTTAGGGGGTCGAACTGAAGCTTTCTTT. Protein sequence: CASSLGGRTEAFF.

The gene calls are TRBV3-1 (or the pseudogene TRBV3-2) and TRBJ1-1; 7 bases match TRBD1. The J segment lost 5 bases and the V segment lost 3 bases, leaving 6 bases of the junction unmatched. The CDR3 consists of 14 residues. CDR1 is LGHDT and CDR2 is YNNKEL in the germline V gene (reference sequence). The CDR3 sequence: CASSQTQGRTEAFF. The CDR3 region has the DNA TGTGCCAGCAGCCAGACACAGGGGAGGACTGAAGCTTTCTTT.

This rearrangement joins TRBV5-1 to TRBJ2-2; D is unresolved. CDR3 length: 15 residues. CDR1 and CDR2 from the germline V gene are SGHRS and YFSETQ. V dropped 9 bases and J dropped 2 bases, with 17 bases sitting between them. This CDR3 reads CATQRGTENTGELFF. In DNA, the CDR3 is TGCGCCACCCAGAGAGGTACGGAAAACACCGGGGAGCTGTTTTTT.

The V and J genes are TRBV4-1 and TRBJ2-3; 9 bases line up with TRBD2. Losses at the gene ends were 2 bases for V and 2 bases for J; bases not matched to a gene: 8. The CDR3 has 17 residues. CDR1 and CDR2 (germline): MGHRA, YSYEKL. The CDR3 region has the DNA TGCGCCAGCAGCCAACAAGCGGGGGGCCCATCCACAGATACGCAGTATTTT. This sequence encodes CASSQQAGGPSTDTQYF.

The rearrangement links TRBV10-3 to TRBJ1-4; no reliable D call. The germline gives CDR1 ENHRY, CDR2 SYGVKD. The CDR3 contains 15 residues. The V gene lost 11 bases and the J gene lost 2 bases, with 18 bases spanning the gap. The CDR3 spells CAARGALRTNEKLFF. Here the CDR3 DNA reads TGTGCCGCCCGGGGTGCGCTTCGGACTAATGAAAAACTGTTTTTT.

This clone was counted between two and nine times. V gene TRBV2 combines with J gene TRBJ2-2; D is possibly TRBD1 (6 bases). Germline V gives CDR1 SNHLY, CDR2 FYNNEI. The CDR3 is made up of 13 amino acids. The V end lost 6 bases, the J end lost 1 base, and 6 bases lay between the germline ends. DNA for the CDR3: TGTGCCAGCAGCAGGGGGAACACCGGGGAGCTGTTTTTT. This codes for CASSRGNTGELFF.

This clone was seen only once. The chain recombines TRBV7-2 with TRBJ1-2, with 9 bases identical to TRBD1. The trim removed 6 bases at V and 4 bases at J, leaving 9 bases unmatched. The V gene's germline CDR1 is SGHTA and CDR2 FQGNSA. The CDR3 consists of 15 residues. The CDR3 DNA reads TGTGCCAGCAGTCCCACAGGGGGCTTCTTCTATGGCTACACCTTC. It encodes CASSPTGGFFYGYTF.

The gene calls are TRBV5-1 and TRBJ2-5; 15 bases map to TRBD2. The CDR3 runs 18 residues. V shed 4 bases and J 2 bases; nucleotides not matched to a gene: 9. Germline V gene lookup returns CDR1 SGHRS and CDR2 YFSETQ. CDR3 sequence reads: CASSPGLAGGLLQETQYF. In nucleotides, the CDR3 is TGCGCCAGCAGCCCCGGACTAGCGGGGGGGCTACTTCAAGAGACCCAGTACTTC.

This chain connects TRBV7-9 to TRBJ1-1; perhaps TRBD1 as D (6 bases). The CDR3 spans 14 residues. Germline V CDR1 and CDR2: SEHNR, FQNEAQ (reference sequence). The germline V and J ends were trimmed by 5 bases and 1 base, with 11 bases remaining between them. CDR3 nucleotides: TGTGCCAGCAGCCAAATACAGGGGAACACTGAAGCTTTCTTT. This sequence encodes CASSQIQGNTEAFF. Using reference TRBV7-9 and TRBJ1-1 for the parts outside the CDR3, the full variable domain is DTGVSQNPRHKITKRGQNVTFRCDPISEHNRLYWYRQTLGQGPEFLTYFQNEAQLEKSRLLSDRFSAERPKGSFSTLEIQRTEQGDSAMYLCASSQIQGNTEAFFGQGTRLTVV.

The chain combines TRBV7-9 with TRBJ1-2; perhaps TRBD1 as D (5 bases). V gave up 7 bases and J gave up 11 bases, with 17 bases separating them. CDR1 is SEHNR and CDR2 is FQNEAQ in the germline V gene (reference sequence). This CDR3 is built from 12 residues. The CDR3 spells CASMRLGDQYTF. Here the CDR3 DNA reads TGTGCCAGCATGCGATTGGGGGATCAGTACACCTTC.

The gene calls are TRBV4-1 and TRBJ2-1; D tentatively reads TRBD1 or TRBD2 (6 bases each). CDR1 is MGHRA and CDR2 is YSYEKL in the germline V gene. The CDR3 contains 18 residues. Trimming took off 3 bases at V and 4 bases at J, with 22 bases between the two ends. In DNA, the CDR3 is TGCGCCAGCAGCCAGGAGGGGGTAAGGAGGGCCCGGTACAATGAGCAGTTCTTC. Translation: CASSQEGVRRARYNEQFF.

The gene calls are TRBV7-9 and TRBJ2-2; the D gene is possibly TRBD1 (5 bases). V was trimmed by 5 bases and J by 7 bases, leaving 14 bases between them. Germline V lookup: CDR1 SEHNR, CDR2 FQNEAQ (reference sequence). The CDR3 sequence is 14 residues long. DNA of the CDR3: TGTGCCAGCAGCATCCACCAGGGAAGCGGGGAGCTGTTTTTT. Its translation: CASSIHQGSGELFF.

V gene TRBV10-3 combines with J gene TRBJ1-1; D not certain. The V gene's germline CDR1 is ENHRY and CDR2 SYGVKD. The CDR3 runs to 11 residues. Trimming stripped 9 bases from V and 4 bases from J, with 9 bases between. The CDR3 sequence: CAIGFGTEAFF. CDR3 DNA: TGTGCCATTGGGTTTGGCACTGAAGCTTTCTTT.

This clone has just one count. This rearrangement joins TRBV7-9 to TRBJ1-5, with 7 positions matching TRBD1. The CDR3 is made up of 19 amino acids. With V trimmed by 1 base and J by 0 bases, 12 bases remained unmatched. CDR1 is SEHNR and CDR2 is FQNEAQ in the germline V gene (reference sequence). The CDR3 loop is CASSLVQGTEWDSNQPQHF. CDR3 in DNA: TGTGCCAGCAGCTTAGTGCAGGGGACAGAATGGGATAGCAATCAGCCCCAGCATTTT.

The chain combines TRBV6-1 with TRBJ2-3, with D perhaps given as TRBD1 or TRBD2 (5 bases each). The CDR3 loop spans 18 amino acids. Germline V gives CDR1 MNHNS, CDR2 SASEGT. The V end was cut by 3 bases, the J end by 5 bases, with 24 bases between. CDR3 bases: TGTGCCAGCAGTGACACTCAGAAAACCGGGACCTCCGGAGATACGCAGTATTTT. It codes for CASSDTQKTGTSGDTQYF.

V and J are TRBV21-1 and TRBJ1-6; the table's D call, TRBD1, was not checked against the DNA. TRBV21-1 is given as a pseudogene. The CDR3 has 18 amino acids. As DNA, the CDR3 is TGTGCCAGCAGCATACAGGGGGTCTCGAGCTCCTATAATTCACCCCTCCACTTT. Protein sequence: CASSIQGVSSSYNSPLHF.

The chain joins TRBV5-1 to TRBJ1-3; D remains unclear. CDR3 length equals 14 residues. Trimming removed 0 bases at V and 3 bases at J, with 7 bases between. Germline V gene sequence: CDR1 SGHRS, CDR2 YFSETQ. In nucleotides, the CDR3 is TGCGCCAGCAGCTTGGCTGGGTATGGAAACACCATATATTTT. Protein: CASSLAGYGNTIYF.

The chain has TRBV18 and TRBJ2-5; unclear D gene. This CDR3 is 12 amino acids long. The V and J ends lost 0 bases and 4 bases respectively, with 3 bases between them. Germline V gene sequence: CDR1 KGHSH, CDR2 LQKENI. Here the CDR3 reads CASSPPGETQYF. DNA of the CDR3: TGTGCCAGCTCACCACCTGGAGAGACCCAGTACTTC.